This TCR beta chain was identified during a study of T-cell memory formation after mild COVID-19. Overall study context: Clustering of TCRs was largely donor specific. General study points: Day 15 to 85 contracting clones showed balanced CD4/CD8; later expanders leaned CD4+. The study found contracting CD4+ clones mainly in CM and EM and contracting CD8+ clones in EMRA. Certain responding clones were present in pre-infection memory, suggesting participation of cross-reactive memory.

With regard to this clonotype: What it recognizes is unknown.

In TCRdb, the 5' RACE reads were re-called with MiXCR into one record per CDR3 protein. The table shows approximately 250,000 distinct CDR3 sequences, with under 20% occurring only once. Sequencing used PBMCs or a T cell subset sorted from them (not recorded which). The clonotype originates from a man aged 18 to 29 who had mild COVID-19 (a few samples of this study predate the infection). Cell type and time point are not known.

The CDR3: CASSLGWKGYNEQFF. As DNA, the CDR3 is TGTGCCAGCAGCTTGGGCTGGAAAGGCTACAATGAGCAGTTCTTC. The J gene is TRBJ2-1, the V gene TRBV5-5; D is uncertain. The germline V and J ends were trimmed by 0 bases and 3 bases, with 10 bases remaining between them. Germline V gene sequence: CDR1 SGHKS, CDR2 YYEKEE (reference sequence). The CDR3 runs 15 residues.